The clone carrying this T cell receptor beta chain has just a few counts. Its antigen is unidentified. These data are taken from a study of response to subunit inactivated influenza vaccine. Germline V gene lookup returns CDR1 SGHDN and CDR2 FVKESK. The germline V and J ends were trimmed by 8 bases and 3 bases, with 11 bases remaining between them. The CDR3 has 12 residues. Study outcomes and limitations: That few new T cells are recruited by each seasonal influenza vaccination was the authors' suggestion.

Each CDR3 protein gets one entry after TCRdb re-called the RT-PCR reads with MiXCR. Altogether hundreds of thousands of distinct CDR3 sequences are present, around 13% being singletons, with the ten largest covering approximately 7.6%. Material: PBMCs from blood, obtained around two weeks before vaccination. The rearrangement links TRBV14 to TRBJ2-7; unclear D gene. This sequence was found in a man aged 45 to 65 who received an inactivated influenza vaccine. The CDR3 loop reads CASAVTYYEQYF. CDR3 DNA sequence: TGTGCCAGCGCGGTAACCTACTACGAGCAGTACTTC.